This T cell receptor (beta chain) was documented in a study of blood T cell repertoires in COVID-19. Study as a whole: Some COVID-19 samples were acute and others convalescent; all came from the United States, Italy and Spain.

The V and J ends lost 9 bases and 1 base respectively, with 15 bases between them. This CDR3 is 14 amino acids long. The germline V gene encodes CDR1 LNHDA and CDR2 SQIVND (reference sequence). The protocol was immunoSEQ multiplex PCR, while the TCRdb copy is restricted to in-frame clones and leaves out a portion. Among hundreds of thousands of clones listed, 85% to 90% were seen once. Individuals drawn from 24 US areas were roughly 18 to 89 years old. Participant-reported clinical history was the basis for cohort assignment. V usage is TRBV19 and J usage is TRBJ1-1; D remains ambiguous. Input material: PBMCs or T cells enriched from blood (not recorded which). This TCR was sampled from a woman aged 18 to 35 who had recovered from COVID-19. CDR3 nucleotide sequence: TGTGCCAGCGACCGAGGCAGTCAGAACACTGAAGCTTTCTTT. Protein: CASDRGSQNTEAFF.